This TCR beta chain was sequenced for a study of identical twins. General study results and limits: Out-of-frame alpha sequences shared between twins exhibited an excess of low generation probability.

A universal primer site was added by template switching, and unique molecular identifiers were carried by the cDNA. Via MiXCR, TCRdb re-called the 5' RACE reads, giving one row per CDR3 protein. The sample records about 240,000 distinct CDR3 sequences, about 10% being singletons. This clonotype was counted a few times. Antigen unknown. The sequenced material came from memory T cells sorted from blood. This receptor was obtained from a man aged 50-59 years in good health.

The CDR3 reads CASSLIGNLAADTQYF. CDR3 nucleotide sequence: TGTGCCAGCAGCTTGATAGGGAATTTAGCGGCAGATACGCAGTATTTT. V is TRBV5-8 and J is TRBJ2-3; perhaps TRBD2 as D (6 bases). The CDR3 spans 16 residues. The V gene's germline CDR1 is SGHTS and CDR2 YDEGEE. V lost 1 base and J 4 bases, leaving 16 bases between the germline ends.